This T cell receptor (beta chain) came from a study of patients and donors after allogeneic stem cell transplantation. TCRdb ran MiXCR on the RT-PCR reads and lists one entry per CDR3 protein. The sample has about 960,000 distinct CDR3 sequences, approximately 19% seen once; the top ten hold 5.5% to 6.5%. Material for sequencing was blood, either unsorted or a sorted T cell fraction (not recorded which). This TCR derives from a human donor who was either an allogeneic HSCT recipient or a stem cell or donor lymphocyte infusion donor (not recorded which). It is not recorded whose cells these are; they may come from a transplant donor.

The CDR3 DNA reads TGCGCCAGCAGCTTGGAAGCCGGGACAGGAGCTAACTATGGCTACACCTTC. Translating it yields CASSLEAGTGANYGYTF. The V gene is TRBV5-1, the J gene TRBJ1-2, with 8 bases aligning to TRBD1. Germline CDR1 is SGHRS and CDR2 is YFSETQ. V shed 0 bases, J shed 0 bases, and the junction held 7 bases outside the gene matches. CDR3 size: 17 residues.